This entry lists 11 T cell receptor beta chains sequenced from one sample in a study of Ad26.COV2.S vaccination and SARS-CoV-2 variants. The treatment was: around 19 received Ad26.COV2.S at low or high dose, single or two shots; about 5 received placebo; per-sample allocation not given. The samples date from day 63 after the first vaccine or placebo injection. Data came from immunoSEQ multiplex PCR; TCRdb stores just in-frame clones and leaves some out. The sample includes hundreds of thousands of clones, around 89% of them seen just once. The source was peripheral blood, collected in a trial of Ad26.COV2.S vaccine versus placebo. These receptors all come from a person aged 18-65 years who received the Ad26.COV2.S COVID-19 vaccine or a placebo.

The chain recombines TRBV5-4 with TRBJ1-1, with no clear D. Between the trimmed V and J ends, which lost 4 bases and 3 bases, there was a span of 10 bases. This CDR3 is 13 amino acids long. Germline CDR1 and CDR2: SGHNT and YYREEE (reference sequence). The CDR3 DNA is TGTGCCAGCAGCATTCAATTGGACACTGAAGCTTTCTTT. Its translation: CASSIQLDTEAFF.

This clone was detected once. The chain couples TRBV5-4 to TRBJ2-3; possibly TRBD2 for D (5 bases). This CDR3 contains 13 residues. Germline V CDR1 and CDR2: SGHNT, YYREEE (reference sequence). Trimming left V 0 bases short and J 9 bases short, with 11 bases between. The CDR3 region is CASSLEGGQTQYF. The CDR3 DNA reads TGTGCCAGCAGCTTGGAAGGCGGGCAAACGCAGTATTTT.

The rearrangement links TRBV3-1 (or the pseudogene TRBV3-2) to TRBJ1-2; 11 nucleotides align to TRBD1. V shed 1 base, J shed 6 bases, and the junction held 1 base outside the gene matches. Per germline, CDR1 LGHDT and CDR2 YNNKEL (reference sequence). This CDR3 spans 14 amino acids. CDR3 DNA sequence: TGTGCCAGCAGCCAAGGGGACAGGGGGAATGGCTACACCTTC. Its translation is CASSQGDRGNGYTF.

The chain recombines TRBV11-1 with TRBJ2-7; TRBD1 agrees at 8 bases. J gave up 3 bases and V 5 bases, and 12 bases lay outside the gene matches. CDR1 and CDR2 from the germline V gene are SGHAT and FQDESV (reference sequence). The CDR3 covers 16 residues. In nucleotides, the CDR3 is TGTGCCAGCAGCCCTCCATGGGGACAGGAGATCTACGAGCAGTACTTC. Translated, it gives CASSPPWGQEIYEQYF.

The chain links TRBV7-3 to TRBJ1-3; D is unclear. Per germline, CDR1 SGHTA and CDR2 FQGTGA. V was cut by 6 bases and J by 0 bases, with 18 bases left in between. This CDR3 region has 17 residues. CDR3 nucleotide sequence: TGTGCCAGCAGACCCAATGTGGCAGGCATCTCTGGAAACACCATATATTTT. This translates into CASRPNVAGISGNTIYF.

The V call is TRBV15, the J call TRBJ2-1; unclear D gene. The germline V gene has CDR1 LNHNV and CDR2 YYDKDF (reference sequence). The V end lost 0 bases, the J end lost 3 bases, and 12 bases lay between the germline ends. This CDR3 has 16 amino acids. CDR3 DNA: TGTGCCACCAGCAGAGATCTTCCCCCGGGCTACAATGAGCAGTTCTTC. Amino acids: CATSRDLPPGYNEQFF. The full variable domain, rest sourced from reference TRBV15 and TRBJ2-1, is DAMVIQNPRYQVTQFGKPVTLSCSQTLNHNVMYWYQQKSSQAPKLLFHYYDKDFNNEADTPDNFQSRRPNTSFCFLDIRSPGLGDTAMYLCATSRDLPPGYNEQFFGPGTRLTVL.

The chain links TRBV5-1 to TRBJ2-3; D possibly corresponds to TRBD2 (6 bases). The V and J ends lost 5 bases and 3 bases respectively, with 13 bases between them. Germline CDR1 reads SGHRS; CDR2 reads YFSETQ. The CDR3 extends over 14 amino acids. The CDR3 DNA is TGCGCCAGCAGGCGGGACCTCGGGACAGATACGCAGTATTTT. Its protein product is CASRRDLGTDTQYF.

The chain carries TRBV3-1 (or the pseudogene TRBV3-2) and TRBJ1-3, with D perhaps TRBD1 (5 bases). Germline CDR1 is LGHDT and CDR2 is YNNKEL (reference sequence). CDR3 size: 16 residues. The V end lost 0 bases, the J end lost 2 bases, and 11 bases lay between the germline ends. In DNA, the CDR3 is TGTGCCAGCAGCCAAGATTCGGGGACCGCTGGAAACACCATATATTTT. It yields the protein CASSQDSGTAGNTIYF.

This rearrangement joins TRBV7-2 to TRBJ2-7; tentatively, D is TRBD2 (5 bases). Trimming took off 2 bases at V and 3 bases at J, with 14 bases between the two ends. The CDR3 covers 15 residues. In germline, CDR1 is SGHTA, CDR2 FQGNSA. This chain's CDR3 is CASSLLGAGGYEQYF. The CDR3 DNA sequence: TGTGCCAGCAGCTTATTAGGCGCCGGAGGCTACGAGCAGTACTTC.

This CDR3 reads CASVVTGGAGTEAFF. CDR3 DNA: TGTGCCAGCGTGGTGACGGGGGGCGCAGGGACTGAAGCTTTCTTT. V is TRBV5-4 and J is TRBJ1-1; TRBD1 is a possible D gene (6 bases). CDR1 is SGHNT, CDR2 YYREEE, per germline (reference sequence). V was cut by 7 bases and J by 5 bases, with 21 bases left in between. There are 15 residues in the CDR3.

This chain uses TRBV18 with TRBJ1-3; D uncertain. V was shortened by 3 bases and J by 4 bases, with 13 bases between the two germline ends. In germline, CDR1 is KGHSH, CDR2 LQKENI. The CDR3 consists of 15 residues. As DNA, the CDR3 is TGTGCCAGCTCACCGTCGGAGGGAACGGGAAACACCATATATTTT. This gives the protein CASSPSEGTGNTIYF.